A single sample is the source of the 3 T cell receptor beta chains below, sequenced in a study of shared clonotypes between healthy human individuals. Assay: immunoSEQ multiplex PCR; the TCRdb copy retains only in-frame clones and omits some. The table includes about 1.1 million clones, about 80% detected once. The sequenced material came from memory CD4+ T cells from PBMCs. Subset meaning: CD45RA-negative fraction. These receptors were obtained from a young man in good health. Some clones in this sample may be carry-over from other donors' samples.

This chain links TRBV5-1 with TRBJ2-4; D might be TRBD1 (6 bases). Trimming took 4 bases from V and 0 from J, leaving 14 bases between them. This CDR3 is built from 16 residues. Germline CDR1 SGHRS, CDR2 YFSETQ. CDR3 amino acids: CASSMGEGGAKNIQYF. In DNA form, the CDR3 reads TGCGCCAGCAGCATGGGTGAAGGGGGAGCCAAAAACATTCAGTACTTC.

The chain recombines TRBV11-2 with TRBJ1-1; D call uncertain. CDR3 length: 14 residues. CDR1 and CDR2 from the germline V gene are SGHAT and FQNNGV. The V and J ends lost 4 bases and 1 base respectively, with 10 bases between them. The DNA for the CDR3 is TGTGCCAGCAGCTACGGACTGGGGAACACTGAAGCTTTCTTT. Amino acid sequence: CASSYGLGNTEAFF.

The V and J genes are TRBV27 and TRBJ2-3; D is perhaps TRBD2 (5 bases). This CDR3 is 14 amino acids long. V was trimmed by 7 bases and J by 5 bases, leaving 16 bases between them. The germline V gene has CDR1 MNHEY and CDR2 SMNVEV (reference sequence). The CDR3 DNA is TGTGCCAGCACCTCGACTAAGCCCGGAGATACGCAGTATTTT. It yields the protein CASTSTKPGDTQYF.